Following are 27 T cell receptor beta chains from one sample sequenced in a study of metastatic and nonmetastatic thyroid tumors. Each patient went into thyroid surgery without having received any treatment. TCRdb re-called the PCR reads with MiXCR. The sample records about 46,000 clones, about 25% being singletons. The specimen was blood. The receptors were gathered from a male donor with papillary thyroid cancer or a benign thyroid nodule (not recorded which). Some clones in this sample may be carry-over from other donors' samples.

This clone was recorded at least ten times. The chain is built from TRBV20-1 and TRBJ2-1; 8 nucleotides line up with TRBD2. From germline, CDR1 is DFQATT and CDR2 SNEGSKA (reference sequence). V trimming: 4 bases; J trimming: 0 bases; junction bases outside the gene matches: 2. The CDR3 consists of 14 residues. The chain's CDR3 is CSAIAGSSYNEQFF. The CDR3 nucleotides are TGCAGTGCTATAGCGGGGAGCTCCTACAATGAGCAGTTCTTC.

The chain uses TRBV2 and TRBJ2-2, with D possibly TRBD2 on 5 matching bases. The CDR3 is 13 amino acids. Between the trimmed V and J ends, which lost 7 bases and 7 bases, there was a span of 13 bases. Per the germline V gene, CDR1 is SNHLY and CDR2 is FYNNEI. CDR3 sequence: CASTEGGVGELFF. CDR3 coding DNA: TGTGCCAGCACCGAGGGTGGGGTCGGGGAGCTGTTTTTT.

J is TRBJ1-5 and V is TRBV2; D not certain. V dropped 3 bases and J dropped 4 bases, with 28 bases sitting between them. The germline V gene encodes CDR1 SNHLY and CDR2 FYNNEI. The CDR3 spans 20 residues. The chain's CDR3 is CASSEKRKILGIGPNQPQHF. The CDR3 DNA follows: TGTGCCAGCAGTGAGAAAAGGAAGATACTCGGGATTGGGCCAAATCAGCCCCAGCATTTT.

This clone occurred many times. This chain uses TRBV28 with TRBJ1-1; D gene uncertain. The V and J ends lost 6 bases and 2 bases respectively, with 4 bases between them. The CDR3 is made up of 11 amino acids. The germline V gene has CDR1 MDHEN and CDR2 SYDVKM. CDR3 DNA: TGTGCCAGCAGCACAAACACTGAAGCTTTCTTT. As protein: CASSTNTEAFF. Full variable domain (remainder filled in from reference TRBV28 and TRBJ1-1): DVKVTQSSRYLVKRTGEKVFLECVQDMDHENMFWYRQDPGLGLRLIYFSYDVKMKEKGDIPEGYSVSREKKERFSLILESASTNQTSMYLCASSTNTEAFFGQGTRLTVV.

This clone appeared many times. The genes are TRBV2 and TRBJ2-1; 10 positions match TRBD2. This CDR3 contains 14 residues. Per the germline V gene, CDR1 is SNHLY and CDR2 is FYNNEI. After removal of 7 bases from V and 9 bases from J, the junction contained 9 bases not matched to a gene. CDR3: CASTRLAGVGEQFF. CDR3 DNA: TGTGCCAGCACCCGGCTAGCGGGAGTTGGTGAGCAGTTCTTC.

The chain carries TRBV9 and TRBJ1-1; D gene uncertain. Germline V gives CDR1 SGDLS, CDR2 YYNGEE. Trimming pared 0 bases from V and 5 bases from J, leaving 11 bases between. This CDR3 has 14 residues. The CDR3, as DNA: TGTGCCAGCAGCGTAGGAGGAGTTAGGACTGAAGCTTTCTTT. Residues: CASSVGGVRTEAFF.

This clone was counted ten times or more. V gene TRBV2 combines with J gene TRBJ2-5; 8 bases are shared with TRBD2. CDR1 and CDR2 from the germline V gene are SNHLY and FYNNEI. J gave up 4 bases and V 4 bases, and 2 bases lay outside the gene matches. CDR3 length: 13 residues. The CDR3 coding sequence is TGTGCCAGCAGTGCTCTAGCGGGAGAGACCCAGTACTTC. Translated, it gives CASSALAGETQYF.

This clone was seen ten or more times. V usage is TRBV24-1 and J usage is TRBJ2-7; a weak D match, TRBD1 (6 bases). The CDR3 is 16 amino acids. Per germline, CDR1 KGHDR and CDR2 SFDVKD. V dropped 3 bases and J dropped 2 bases, with 16 bases sitting between them. The CDR3 sequence: CATSDVTGNYPYEQYF. CDR3 in DNA: TGTGCCACCAGTGATGTCACAGGGAATTACCCCTACGAGCAGTACTTC.

This chain connects TRBV7-9 to TRBJ1-1; 7 nucleotides match TRBD1. Germline V gene sequence: CDR1 SEHNR, CDR2 FQNEAQ (reference sequence). With V trimmed by 6 bases and J by 0 bases, 4 bases remained unmatched. The CDR3 is 14 amino acids. This CDR3 reads CASRFGTVNTEAFF. The CDR3 region has the DNA TGTGCCAGCAGGTTCGGGACAGTGAACACTGAAGCTTTCTTT.

This clone was seen at least ten times. This chain uses TRBV19 with TRBJ1-3, with a tentative D call TRBD1 (5 bases). Germline loops: CDR1 LNHDA, CDR2 SQIVND (reference sequence). V was cut by 5 bases and J by 2 bases, with 7 bases left in between. The CDR3 runs to 13 residues. CDR3 amino acids: CASSVGAGNTIYF. The CDR3 DNA sequence: TGTGCCAGTAGTGTGGGGGCTGGAAACACCATATATTTT.

This clone was seen at least ten times. The chain joins TRBV14 to TRBJ2-7; TRBD2 is a possible D gene (6 bases). Germline V gene lookup returns CDR1 SGHDN and CDR2 FVKESK. This CDR3 spans 14 amino acids. With 4 bases removed from V and 3 bases from J, the gap between germline ends came to 13 bases. CDR3 DNA: TGTGCCAGCAGCCGCCCGGGGGTGGGCTACGAGCAGTACTTC. This codes for CASSRPGVGYEQYF.

There are many counts of this clone. The chain is built from TRBV9 and TRBJ2-7; 10 bases fit TRBD1. Germline V gives CDR1 SGDLS, CDR2 YYNGEE. The ends lost 3 bases at V and 5 bases at J; junction bases unmatched: 8. The CDR3 loop spans 15 amino acids. This CDR3 is CASSEGGTGAHEQYF. Here the CDR3 DNA reads TGTGCCAGCAGCGAGGGTGGGACAGGGGCCCACGAGCAGTACTTC. Together with reference TRBV9 and TRBJ2-7, the CDR3 gives the full variable domain: DSGVTQTPKHLITATGQRVTLRCSPRSGDLSVYWYQQSLDQGLQFLIQYYNGEERAKGNILERFSAQQFPDLHSELNLSSLELGDSALYFCASSEGGTGAHEQYFGPGTRLTVT.

The gene calls are TRBV11-2 and TRBJ1-4; D is uncertain. The CDR3 extends over 15 amino acids. The ends were cut back, 5 bases at V and 3 bases at J, with 13 bases in the middle. Per the germline V gene, CDR1 is SGHAT and CDR2 is FQNNGV. The CDR3 DNA reads as TGTGCCAGCAGCCTAAACGGGGTTCCTAATGAAAAACTGTTTTTT. Translated: CASSLNGVPNEKLFF.

The chain carries TRBV6-5 and TRBJ2-5; D unresolved. The CDR3 loop spans 15 amino acids. V was clipped by 0 bases and J by 2 bases, with 10 bases between them. Germline V gene lookup returns CDR1 MNHEY and CDR2 SVGAGI. The CDR3 sequence is CASSYSVDSQETQYF. The CDR3, as DNA: TGTGCCAGCAGTTACTCGGTTGATTCTCAAGAGACCCAGTACTTC.

This clone was observed many times. V gene TRBV11-3 combines with J gene TRBJ2-2, with D perhaps TRBD1 or TRBD2 (6 bases each). The CDR3 totals 16 residues. The germline V and J ends were trimmed by 4 bases and 7 bases, with 19 bases remaining between them. CDR1 and CDR2 (germline): SGHNT, YENEEA. The CDR3 DNA sequence: TGTGCCAGCAGCTACACCTGGGGGGACATGAGCGGGGAGCTGTTTTTT. Translation: CASSYTWGDMSGELFF. The complete variable domain, with remaining parts taken from reference TRBV11-3 and TRBJ2-2, reads EAGVVQSPRYKIIEKKQPVAFWCNPISGHNTLYWYLQNLGQGPELLIRYENEEAVDDSQLPKDRFSAERLKGVDSTLKIQPAELGDSAVYLCASSYTWGDMSGELFFGEGSRLTVL.

J is TRBJ1-1 and V is TRBV9, with D possibly matching TRBD1 (5 bases). Germline V gene sequence: CDR1 SGDLS, CDR2 YYNGEE. V was trimmed by 0 bases and J by 7 bases, leaving 10 bases between them. There are 13 residues in the CDR3. The CDR3 sequence: CASSVGQGGEAFF. Written as DNA, the CDR3 is TGTGCCAGCAGCGTAGGGCAGGGAGGTGAAGCTTTCTTT.

This clone was seen ten or more times. V usage is TRBV4-1 and J usage is TRBJ2-6, with D perhaps assigned TRBD1 or TRBD2 (5 bases each). This CDR3 is 17 amino acids long. CDR1 and CDR2 from the germline V gene are MGHRA and YSYEKL. V was cut by 5 bases and J by 0 bases, with 14 bases left in between. CDR3 loop: CASSVTGAYSGANVLTF. The CDR3 nucleotides are TGCGCCAGCAGCGTAACCGGGGCCTACTCTGGGGCCAACGTCCTGACTTTC.

The chain has TRBV30 and TRBJ1-5; D is unclear. Looked up from germline, CDR1 is GTSNPN and CDR2 is SVGIG (reference sequence). CDR3 length: 13 amino acids. Here the CDR3 reads CAWEKGANQPQHF. The CDR3 region has the DNA TGTGCTTGGGAGAAGGGAGCCAATCAGCCCCAGCATTTT.

This clone has at least ten counts. The chain is built from TRBV9 and TRBJ2-7, with D perhaps TRBD2 (5 bases). In germline, CDR1 is SGDLS, CDR2 YYNGEE. Trimming removed 0 bases at V and 2 bases at J, with 12 bases between. The CDR3 length is 15 residues. The DNA of the CDR3 is TGTGCCAGCAGCGTAGATGCTTCAGCGGCCTACGAGCAGTACTTC. It codes for CASSVDASAAYEQYF. Full variable domain (missing parts from reference TRBV9 and TRBJ2-7): DSGVTQTPKHLITATGQRVTLRCSPRSGDLSVYWYQQSLDQGLQFLIQYYNGEERAKGNILERFSAQQFPDLHSELNLSSLELGDSALYFCASSVDASAAYEQYFGPGTRLTVT.

This clone was seen repeatedly, ten times or more. This chain joins TRBV5-1 and TRBJ2-2, with 9 positions matching TRBD2. J was trimmed by 5 bases and V by 7 bases; bases with no gene match: 9. This CDR3 spans 15 amino acids. CDR1 and CDR2 from the germline V gene are SGHRS and YFSETQ. The CDR3 reads CASGPAGGRTGELFF. In DNA form, the CDR3 reads TGCGCCAGCGGGCCAGCGGGAGGTCGGACCGGGGAGCTGTTTTTT.

This clone was seen a few times. Other DNA sequences from this sample encode an identical CDR3 as well. This chain links TRBV10-2 with TRBJ1-1; D gene ambiguous. The germline gives CDR1 WSHSY, CDR2 SAAADI. The V end lost 6 bases, the J end lost 1 base, and 6 bases lay between the germline ends. This CDR3 has 12 residues. The CDR3 region has the DNA TGCGCCAGCAGGGAGGGGAACACTGAAGCTTTCTTT. Translating it yields CASREGNTEAFF.

This clone has more than one count but fewer than ten. The V and J genes are TRBV28 and TRBJ2-7, with 9 bases matching TRBD1. Germline CDR1 is MDHEN and CDR2 is SYDVKM. V gave up 6 bases and J gave up 4 bases; unmatched junction bases: 7. The CDR3 runs to 14 residues. The CDR3 loop is CASSWGQGSYEQYF. Written as DNA, the CDR3 is TGTGCCAGCAGCTGGGGACAGGGAAGTTACGAGCAGTACTTC.

This clone was seen at least ten times. The chain joins TRBV9 to TRBJ2-1; TRBD1 might be the D (5 bases). The V gene lost 3 bases and the J gene lost 0 bases, with 19 bases spanning the gap. The CDR3 contains 18 residues. Looked up from germline, CDR1 is SGDLS and CDR2 is YYNGEE. CDR3: CASSGNPHSGNSYNEQFF. The CDR3 bases are TGTGCCAGCAGCGGCAATCCTCATTCAGGGAACTCCTACAATGAGCAGTTCTTC.

The chain carries TRBV2 and TRBJ2-7, with 7 bases fitting TRBD1. This CDR3 region has 16 residues. Losses at the gene ends were 6 bases for V and 3 bases for J; bases not matched to a gene: 14. Germline CDR1 and CDR2: SNHLY and FYNNEI. The CDR3 region has the DNA TGTGCCAGCAGGCCTAAGGTGGGGACAGCTAACTACGAGCAGTACTTC. Its protein product is CASRPKVGTANYEQYF.

This clone was recorded many times. This chain joins TRBV27 and TRBJ2-5; D assignment may be TRBD1 or TRBD2 (5 bases each). With 0 bases removed from V and 4 bases from J, the gap between germline ends came to 9 bases. The length of the CDR3 is 14 residues. The germline gives CDR1 MNHEY, CDR2 SMNVEV (reference sequence). The CDR3 nucleotides are TGTGCCAGCAGTTTATCGATCGGGACAGAGACCCAGTACTTC. Encoded protein: CASSLSIGTETQYF.

This clone was observed many times. V usage is TRBV4-1 and J usage is TRBJ2-5, with 10 bases fitting TRBD1. Germline lookup yields CDR1 MGHRA and CDR2 YSYEKL. Trimming cost V 3 bases and J 3 bases; bases outside gene matches: 10. The CDR3 totals 17 residues. As DNA, the CDR3 is TGCGCCAGCAGCCAGAGGGCTGACAGGGGGCCGGAAGAGACCCAGTACTTC. Amino acids: CASSQRADRGPEETQYF.

At least ten counts were recorded for this clone. The rearrangement joins TRBV6-5 to TRBJ2-2, with a possible D match to TRBD1 (6 bases). V lost 2 bases and J 5 bases, leaving 9 bases between the germline ends. The CDR3 sequence is 14 residues long. Per the germline V gene, CDR1 is MNHEY and CDR2 is SVGAGI. CDR3 protein: CASSYPGDTGELFF. The CDR3 nucleotides read TGTGCCAGCAGTTACCCAGGGGATACCGGGGAGCTGTTTTTT.